Below, 26 T cell receptor beta chains from the same sample are listed, as sequenced in a study of control samples from healthy donors and cancer patients. The method was immunoSEQ multiplex PCR; TCRdb's version includes in-frame clones alone and lacks a portion of them. Of under 200,000 clones listed, over 95% are singletons. Sample: blood. The receptors originated from a woman in her twenties or thirties in good health.

The V and J genes are TRBV11-2 and TRBJ2-7; D perhaps matches TRBD1 (5 bases). The V gene lost 5 bases and the J gene lost 1 base, with 15 bases spanning the gap. CDR1 SGHAT and CDR2 FQNNGV come from the germline V gene. CDR3 length: 15 residues. In nucleotides, the CDR3 is TGTGCCAGCAGCCGAGACAGCTTCCTATCCTACGAGCAGTACTTC. Protein sequence: CASSRDSFLSYEQYF.

The chain carries TRBV5-1 and TRBJ1-6; 9 nucleotides match TRBD1. The CDR3 has 15 amino acids. The germline V gene encodes CDR1 SGHRS and CDR2 YFSETQ. After removal of 3 bases from V and 6 bases from J, the junction contained 4 bases not matched to a gene. CDR3 sequence: CASSSGTGFNSPLHF. DNA of the CDR3: TGCGCCAGCAGCTCTGGGACAGGGTTTAATTCACCCCTCCACTTT. The full variable domain, rest sourced from reference TRBV5-1 and TRBJ1-6, is KAGVTQTPRYLIKTRGQQVTLSCSPISGHRSVSWYQQTPGQGLQFLFEYFSETQRNKGNFPGRFSGRQFSNSRSEMNVSTLELGDSALYLCASSSGTGFNSPLHFGNGTRLTVT.

The chain uses TRBV29-1 and TRBJ1-2, with D hard to call. Germline CDR1 SQVTM, CDR2 ANQGSEA. With 7 bases removed from V and 4 bases from J, the gap between germline ends came to 16 bases. CDR3 length: 13 residues. CDR3 sequence (DNA): TGCAGCGCTGTTCGCGCAGCCGTCTATGGCTACACCTTC. Translating gives CSAVRAAVYGYTF.

V usage is TRBV4-1 and J usage is TRBJ1-6; D is possibly TRBD1 (5 bases). The CDR3 is 13 residues long. From germline, CDR1 is MGHRA and CDR2 YSYEKL. V was shortened by 3 bases and J by 9 bases, with 9 bases between the two germline ends. CDR3 protein: CASSQDTGSPLHF. In nucleotides, the CDR3 is TGCGCCAGCAGCCAGGACACTGGTTCACCCCTCCACTTT.

The chain combines TRBV5-1 with TRBJ1-1; D uncertain. CDR3 size: 15 residues. The V end was cut by 1 base, the J end by 0 bases, with 10 bases between. Germline V CDR1 and CDR2: SGHRS, YFSETQ. DNA of the CDR3: TGCGCCAGCAGCTTGCGTCCGAGAATGAACACTGAAGCTTTCTTT. Its protein product is CASSLRPRMNTEAFF.

V gene TRBV27 combines with J gene TRBJ1-1; D perhaps matches TRBD1 (5 bases). CDR3 length equals 15 residues. Trimming shortened V by 5 bases and J by 2 bases, and 15 bases separated the two germline ends. The germline V gene has CDR1 MNHEY and CDR2 SMNVEV (reference sequence). As DNA, the CDR3 is TGTGCCAGCAGTCGAACCATCAGGGTCAACACTGAAGCTTTCTTT. The encoded protein is CASSRTIRVNTEAFF.

The genes are TRBV11-3 and TRBJ2-3; D ambiguous. Germline assignment: CDR1 SGHNT and CDR2 YENEEA. Trimming took 5 bases from V and 4 from J, leaving 10 bases between them. There are 13 residues in the CDR3. The CDR3 DNA reads TGTGCCAGCAGCAGCCACTGGGCAGATACGCAGTATTTT. Its translation is CASSSHWADTQYF. The whole variable domain, remainder taken from reference TRBV11-3 and TRBJ2-3, is EAGVVQSPRYKIIEKKQPVAFWCNPISGHNTLYWYLQNLGQGPELLIRYENEEAVDDSQLPKDRFSAERLKGVDSTLKIQPAELGDSAVYLCASSSHWADTQYFGPGTRLTVL.

The chain uses TRBV9 and TRBJ2-1, with D possibly being TRBD1 or TRBD2 (5 bases each). The CDR3 is made up of 15 amino acids. Germline assignment: CDR1 SGDLS and CDR2 YYNGEE. Between the trimmed V and J ends, which lost 4 bases and 0 bases, there was a span of 11 bases. The CDR3 loop reads CASSRGSASYNEQFF. The CDR3, as DNA: TGTGCCAGCAGCCGGGGCAGCGCCTCCTACAATGAGCAGTTCTTC.

The rearrangement links TRBV5-4 to TRBJ2-7; 9 bases agree with TRBD1. V lost 4 bases to trimming and J lost 5 bases; unmatched junction nucleotides: 13. The CDR3 length is 16 residues. From germline, CDR1 is SGHNT and CDR2 YYREEE (reference sequence). In DNA, the CDR3 is TGTGCCAGCAGCGACGAAGTGACAGGGGGAGGTCACGAGCAGTACTTC. Its protein is CASSDEVTGGGHEQYF.

V is TRBV6-5 and J is TRBJ2-7; 11 bases fit TRBD2. Trimming at V came to 6 bases and at J to 4 bases, leaving 5 bases not matched to a gene. The germline CDR1 and CDR2 sequences are MNHEY and SVGAGI. The CDR3 extends over 14 amino acids. The DNA of the CDR3 is TGTGCCAGCAGACCTAGCGGGAGGTCGTACGAGCAGTACTTC. Residues: CASRPSGRSYEQYF.

The chain joins TRBV10-3 to TRBJ1-1, with D unclear. The CDR3 spans 13 residues. Germline V lookup: CDR1 ENHRY, CDR2 SYGVKD. V was trimmed by 1 base and J by 0 bases, leaving 3 bases between them. The CDR3 coding sequence is TGTGCCATCAGTGAGTGGGTGAACACTGAAGCTTTCTTT. It codes for CAISEWVNTEAFF.

The genes are TRBV30 and TRBJ1-2; no reliable D call. The CDR3 covers 13 residues. V lost 4 bases, J lost 2 bases, and 11 bases lay in between. Germline values: CDR1 GTSNPN, CDR2 SVGIG (reference sequence). The CDR3 DNA reads TGTGCCTGGACACCGACCGAGAACTATGGCTACACCTTC. This sequence encodes CAWTPTENYGYTF.

The chain recombines TRBV7-9 with TRBJ2-3, with 9 bases that match TRBD1. The CDR3 consists of 16 residues. The ends lost 4 bases at V and 4 bases at J; junction bases unmatched: 9. CDR1 is SEHNR, CDR2 FQNEAQ, per germline (reference sequence). The CDR3 DNA is TGTGCCAGCAGCTCAGACAGGGGGAGGCGGTCAGATACGCAGTATTTT. It codes for CASSSDRGRRSDTQYF.

The gene calls are TRBV4-1 and TRBJ1-6; tentatively, D is TRBD1 (6 bases). The CDR3 totals 16 residues. V was trimmed by 1 base and J by 1 base, leaving 8 bases between them. CDR1 is MGHRA and CDR2 is YSYEKL in the germline V gene. The CDR3 DNA sequence: TGCGCCAGCAGCCAAGGACAGGTTTCCTATAATTCACCCCTCCACTTT. Translating gives CASSQGQVSYNSPLHF.

The rearrangement links TRBV10-3 to TRBJ2-2; 8 nucleotides align to TRBD2. CDR1 is ENHRY and CDR2 is SYGVKD in the germline V gene. This CDR3 contains 15 residues. Germline trimming cut 6 bases from V and 1 base from J; bases unmatched to any gene: 4. The DNA for the CDR3 is TGTGCCATCAGGAGCGGGAGCGTGAACACCGGGGAGCTGTTTTTT. Its protein product is CAIRSGSVNTGELFF.

This chain uses TRBV20-1 with TRBJ2-7; possible D gene TRBD1, 6 bases. V was trimmed by 3 bases and J by 1 base, leaving 19 bases between them. This CDR3 spans 16 amino acids. From germline, CDR1 is DFQATT and CDR2 SNEGSKA (reference sequence). The CDR3 here is CSASGLGRGPSYEQYF. The CDR3 coding sequence is TGCAGTGCTAGTGGCCTGGGCAGGGGCCCGTCCTACGAGCAGTACTTC.

The rearrangement joins TRBV29-1 to TRBJ2-3; 10 nucleotides align to TRBD2. Unmatched junction bases numbered 2, after V lost 4 bases and J lost 1 base. The CDR3 extends over 14 amino acids. Germline CDR1 and CDR2: SQVTM and ANQGSEA. CDR3 nucleotide sequence: TGCAGCGTTGGGAGCGGGAGGGGCACAGATACGCAGTATTTT. Its protein product is CSVGSGRGTDTQYF.

The chain uses TRBV28 and TRBJ2-7, with 7 nucleotides matching TRBD2. Trimming took 6 bases from V and 2 from J; bases not matched to a gene: 7. Looked up from germline, CDR1 is MDHEN and CDR2 is SYDVKM. This CDR3 has 14 residues. CDR3 sequence (DNA): TGTGCCAGCAGGGGAGGGCACAGAGCCTACGAGCAGTACTTC. The encoded protein is CASRGGHRAYEQYF.

CDR3 in amino acids: CASSQAWPGERQPQHF. The CDR3, as DNA: TGTGCCAGCAGCCAAGCTTGGCCAGGGGAGCGTCAGCCCCAGCATTTT. V and J are TRBV4-2 and TRBJ1-5; D possibly corresponds to TRBD1 (6 bases). Deletions cut 1 base from V and 6 bases from J, with 16 bases between. There are 16 residues in the CDR3. The germline V gene has CDR1 LGHNA and CDR2 YNFKEQ.

V and J are TRBV15 and TRBJ1-3, with 7 bases matching TRBD1. CDR1 LNHNV and CDR2 YYDKDF come from the germline V gene (reference sequence). The CDR3 runs to 16 residues. The junction had 7 bases not matched to a gene; V was cut back by 5 bases and J by 0 bases. The CDR3: CATSLHRGSSGNTIYF. CDR3 coding DNA: TGTGCCACCAGCCTCCACAGGGGAAGCTCTGGAAACACCATATATTTT.

In DNA form, the CDR3 reads TGTGCCAGCAGTCGATGGACAGGGGGAGGAGAGACCCAGTACTTC. Its translation: CASSRWTGGGETQYF. J is TRBJ2-5 and V is TRBV27; 10 nucleotides line up with TRBD1. The CDR3 consists of 15 residues. The V gene's germline CDR1 is MNHEY and CDR2 SMNVEV (reference sequence). Unmatched junction bases numbered 7, after V lost 5 bases and J lost 4 bases.

The J gene is TRBJ2-2, the V gene TRBV6-5; D is ambiguous. Trimming took off 7 bases at V and 5 bases at J, with 14 bases between the two ends. The length of the CDR3 is 14 residues. CDR1 MNHEY and CDR2 SVGAGI come from the germline V gene. The CDR3 region has the DNA TGTGCCAGCATCGTCAGCGTCGAAACCGGGGAGCTGTTTTTT. Translating gives CASIVSVETGELFF.

This clone has a handful of counts. DNA for the CDR3: TGTGCCAGCAGTCTGACAGGGATGAACACTGAAGCTTTCTTT. Encoded protein: CASSLTGMNTEAFF. V and J are TRBV6-5 and TRBJ1-1; 7 nucleotides line up with TRBD1. The CDR3 has 14 amino acids. V shed 5 bases, J shed 0 bases, and the junction held 3 bases outside the gene matches. The germline V gene has CDR1 MNHEY and CDR2 SVGAGI.

The J gene is TRBJ1-5, the V gene TRBV5-8, with 7 bases that match TRBD1. Germline CDR1 SGHTS, CDR2 YDEGEE. J was trimmed by 4 bases and V by 0 bases; bases with no gene match: 4. This CDR3 region has 15 residues. This CDR3 reads CASSLETGRNQPQHF. The CDR3 DNA reads as TGTGCCAGCAGCTTGGAGACAGGGAGGAATCAGCCCCAGCATTTT.

The chain combines TRBV5-4 with TRBJ2-2; tentatively, D is TRBD1 or TRBD2 (6 bases each). The V gene lost 2 bases and the J gene lost 5 bases, with 13 bases spanning the gap. The CDR3 is 15 amino acids. Germline CDR1 and CDR2: SGHNT and YYREEE (reference sequence). For the CDR3, the DNA is TGTGCCAGCAGCTTAGGGGGGCTTCGTACCGGGGAGCTGTTTTTT. Its translation: CASSLGGLRTGELFF.

This CDR3 reads CASSLVGGRDVTQYF. CDR3 nucleotide sequence: TGTGCCAGCAGCTTAGTTGGGGGCAGGGATGTGACCCAGTACTTC. The chain couples TRBV11-2 to TRBJ2-5; the D gene is possibly TRBD1 (6 bases). Trimming left V 1 base short and J 7 bases short, with 16 bases between. Per the germline V gene, CDR1 is SGHAT and CDR2 is FQNNGV. CDR3 size: 15 residues.